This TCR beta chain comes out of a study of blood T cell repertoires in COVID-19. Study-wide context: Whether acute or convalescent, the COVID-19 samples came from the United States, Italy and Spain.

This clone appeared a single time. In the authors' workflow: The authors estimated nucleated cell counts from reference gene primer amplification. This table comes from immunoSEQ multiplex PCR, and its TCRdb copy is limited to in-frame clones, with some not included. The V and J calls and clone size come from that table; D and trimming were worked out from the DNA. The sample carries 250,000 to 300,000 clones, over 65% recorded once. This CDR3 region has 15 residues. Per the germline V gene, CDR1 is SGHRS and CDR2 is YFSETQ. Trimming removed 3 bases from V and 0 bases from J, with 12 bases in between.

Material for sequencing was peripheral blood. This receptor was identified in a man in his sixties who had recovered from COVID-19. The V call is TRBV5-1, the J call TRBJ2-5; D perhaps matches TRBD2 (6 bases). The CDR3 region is CASSWGLGYQETQYF. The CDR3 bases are TGCGCCAGCAGCTGGGGACTGGGGTACCAAGAGACCCAGTACTTC.